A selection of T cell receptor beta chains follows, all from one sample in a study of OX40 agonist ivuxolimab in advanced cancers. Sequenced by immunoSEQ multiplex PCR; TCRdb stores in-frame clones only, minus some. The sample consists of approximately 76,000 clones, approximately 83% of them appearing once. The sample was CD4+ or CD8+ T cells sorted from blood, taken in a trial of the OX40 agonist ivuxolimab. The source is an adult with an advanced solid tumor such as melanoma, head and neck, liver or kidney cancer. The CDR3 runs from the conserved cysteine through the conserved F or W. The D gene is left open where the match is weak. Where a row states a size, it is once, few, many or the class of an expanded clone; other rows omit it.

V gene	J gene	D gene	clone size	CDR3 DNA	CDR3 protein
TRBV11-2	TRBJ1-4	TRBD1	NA	TGTGCCAGCAGCCCGACAGGGCCTAATGAAAAACTGTTTTTT	CASSPTGPNEKLFF
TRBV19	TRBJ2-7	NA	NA	TGTGCCAGTAGTATAGATACCGGTCACTCCTACGAGCAGTACTTC	CASSIDTGHSYEQYF
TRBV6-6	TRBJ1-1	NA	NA	TGTGCCAGCAGGACCGGGACACTGAACACTGAAGCTTTCTTT	CASRTGTLNTEAFF
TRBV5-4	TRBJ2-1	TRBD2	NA	TGTGCCAGCAGCTTGGCCGCTACGGGGGGGCTCAATGAGCAGTTCTTC	CASSLAATGGLNEQFF
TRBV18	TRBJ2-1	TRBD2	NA	TGTGCCAGCTCGCCTCAGCGGGGGCCGGGTTATGAGCAGTTCTTC	CASSPQRGPGYEQFF
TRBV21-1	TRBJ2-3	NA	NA	TGTGCCAGCAGCAAAGATGGAGGGCACACAGATACGCAGTATTTT	CASSKDGGHTDTQYF
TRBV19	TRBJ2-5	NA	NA	TGTGCCAGTACCCCCGCGGGGCTCGGGACCCAGTACTTC	CASTPAGLGTQYF
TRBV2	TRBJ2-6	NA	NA	TGTGCCAGCAGTGGGGTGGGGACGGCCTCTGGGGCCAACGTCCTGACTTTC	CASSGVGTASGANVLTF
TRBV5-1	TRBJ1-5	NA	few	TGCGCCAGCAGCTTGGAACGGGGAAGGCCCCAGCATTTT	CASSLERGRPQHF
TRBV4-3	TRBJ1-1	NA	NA	TGCGCCAGCAGCCAAGATTCAGGGTGGACTGAAGCTTTCTTT	CASSQDSGWTEAFF
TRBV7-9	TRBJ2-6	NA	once	TGTGCCAGCAGCTCGTTGGAAGCACGGTACTCTGGGGCCAACGTCCTGACTTTC	CASSSLEARYSGANVLTF
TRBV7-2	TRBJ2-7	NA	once	TGTGCCAGCAGCTTAGCTGCCGGGTCCTACGAGCAGTACTTC	CASSLAAGSYEQYF
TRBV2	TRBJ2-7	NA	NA	TGTGCCAGCAGCGTCCACGGTGGGGCCTACGAGCAGTACTTC	CASSVHGGAYEQYF
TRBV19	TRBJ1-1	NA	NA	TGTGCCAGTAGTATAGAGCAGGGTCTGGTCGCTTTCTTT	CASSIEQGLVAFF
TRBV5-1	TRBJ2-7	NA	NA	TGCGCCAGCAGCTCCCCCGGAGAGTACGAGCAGTACTTC	CASSSPGEYEQYF
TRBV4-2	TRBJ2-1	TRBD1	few	TGTGCCAGCAGCCAAGAGGGACAGGTCAACAATGAGCAGTTCTTC	CASSQEGQVNNEQFF
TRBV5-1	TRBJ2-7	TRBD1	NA	TGCGCCAGCAGCTTGTCGACAGGGCCCGCCAACGAGCAGTACTTC	CASSLSTGPANEQYF
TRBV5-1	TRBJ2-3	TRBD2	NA	TGCGCCAGCAGAGGATCTAGCGGAGGAGATACGCAGTATTTT	CASRGSSGGDTQYF
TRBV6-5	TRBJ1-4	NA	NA	TGTGCCAGCAGTTCGGGCAGAGGGGGGGAAAAACTGTTTTTT	CASSSGRGGEKLFF
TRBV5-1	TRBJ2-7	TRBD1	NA	TGCGCCAGCAGCTTGGAGGTGACAGGGACCCTCGAGCAGTACTTC	CASSLEVTGTLEQYF
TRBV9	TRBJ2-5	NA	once	TGTGCCAGCACAGCCTCCCAAGAGACCCAGTACTTC	CASTASQETQYF
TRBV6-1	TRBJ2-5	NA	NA	TGTGCCAGCAGTGGACGGGCCTGGGAGACCCAGTACTTC	CASSGRAWETQYF
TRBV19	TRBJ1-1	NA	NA	TGTGCCAGTAGTATGTGGAGGGCAGGGACCATGAACACTGAAGCTTTCTTT	CASSMWRAGTMNTEAFF
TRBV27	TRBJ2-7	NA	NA	TGTGCCAGCAGTTTAAATTCCGGGAGCTTGGGCCCCTACGAGCAGTACTTC	CASSLNSGSLGPYEQYF
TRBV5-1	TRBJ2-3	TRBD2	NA	TGCGCCAGCAGCCTTGCGGGACTAGCGGAATGGGGAGATACGCAGTATTTT	CASSLAGLAEWGDTQYF
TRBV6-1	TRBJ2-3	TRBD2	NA	TGTGCCAGCAATCGGGGGGGGGCCACAGATACGCAGTATTTT	CASNRGGATDTQYF
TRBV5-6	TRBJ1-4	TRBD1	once	TGTGCCAGCAGCTCCGGGACAGGGGATCGTGAAAAACTGTTTTTT	CASSSGTGDREKLFF
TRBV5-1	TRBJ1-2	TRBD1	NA	TGCGCCAGCAGCCTGCTCGGGACAGGGCAATATGGCTACACCTTC	CASSLLGTGQYGYTF
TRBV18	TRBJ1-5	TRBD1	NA	TGTGCCAGCTCACCAAACGCCCGGACAGGGAATAATCAGCCCCAGCATTTT	CASSPNARTGNNQPQHF
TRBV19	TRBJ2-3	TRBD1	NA	TGTGCCAGTAGGTCGACAGGGGGCTCCGATACGCAGTATTTT	CASRSTGGSDTQYF
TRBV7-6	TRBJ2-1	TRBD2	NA	TGTGCCAGCAGCTCGCAGCGGGAGGCGAGGAATGAGCAGTTCTTC	CASSSQREARNEQFF